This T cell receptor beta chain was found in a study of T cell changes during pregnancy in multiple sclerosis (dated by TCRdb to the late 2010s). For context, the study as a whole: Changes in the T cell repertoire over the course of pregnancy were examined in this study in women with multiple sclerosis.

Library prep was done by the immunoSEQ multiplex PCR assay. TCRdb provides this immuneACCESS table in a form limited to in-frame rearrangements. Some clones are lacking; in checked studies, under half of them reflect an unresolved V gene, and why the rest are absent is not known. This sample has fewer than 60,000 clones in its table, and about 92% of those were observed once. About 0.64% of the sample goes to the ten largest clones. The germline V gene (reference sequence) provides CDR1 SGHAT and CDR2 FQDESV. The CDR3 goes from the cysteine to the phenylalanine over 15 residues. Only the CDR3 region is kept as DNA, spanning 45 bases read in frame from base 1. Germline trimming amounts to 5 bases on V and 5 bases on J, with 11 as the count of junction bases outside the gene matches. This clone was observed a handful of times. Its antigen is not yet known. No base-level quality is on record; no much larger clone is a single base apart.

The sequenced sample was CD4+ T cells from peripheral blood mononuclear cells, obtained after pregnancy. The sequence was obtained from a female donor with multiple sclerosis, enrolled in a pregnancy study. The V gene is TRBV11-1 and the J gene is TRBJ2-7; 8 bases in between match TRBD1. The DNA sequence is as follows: TGTGCCAGCAGCACCACCCGACAGGGGCCCCACGAGCAGTACTTC. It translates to CASSTTRQGPHEQYF.